This T cell receptor beta chain originates from a study of blood T cells in healthy people across ages. Concerning this clonotype itself: Its antigen is currently unknown.

V was clipped by 4 bases and J by 6 bases, with 14 bases between them. Looked up from germline, CDR1 is SGHRS and CDR2 is YFSETQ. This CDR3 is built from 15 residues. For the second PCR, which ran for about 6 to 11 cycles, a sample-barcoded 5' primer and a J-beta primer mix were used. Each CDR3 protein is one row after TCRdb ran MiXCR on the 5' RACE reads. The sample includes fewer than 950,000 distinct CDR3 sequences, roughly 40% of them seen just once. The authors drew about 9.9 milliliters of peripheral blood from each donor. Whole-study findings and limits: Donor CMV status, an unknown factor, possibly confounded changes in expanded clonotypes. Unsorted PBMCs prevented conclusive naive versus antigen-experienced comparison.

This receptor was obtained from a man between 18 and 29 years old in good health. V is TRBV5-1 and J is TRBJ1-6; possible D gene TRBD1, 5 bases. The sequenced sample was blood. The CDR3 region has the DNA TGCGCCAGCAGCGAACACAGGACGAGTAATTCACCCCTCCACTTT. Translation gives CASSEHRTSNSPLHF.